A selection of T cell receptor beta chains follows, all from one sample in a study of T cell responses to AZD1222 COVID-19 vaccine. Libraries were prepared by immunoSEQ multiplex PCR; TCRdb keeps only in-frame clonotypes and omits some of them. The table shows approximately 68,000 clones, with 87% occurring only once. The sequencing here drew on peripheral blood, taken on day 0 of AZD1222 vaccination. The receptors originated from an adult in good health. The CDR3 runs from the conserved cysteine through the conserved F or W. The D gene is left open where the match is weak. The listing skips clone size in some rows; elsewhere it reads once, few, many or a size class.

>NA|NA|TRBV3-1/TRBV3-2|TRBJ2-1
TGTGCCAGCAGCTCTCAGGGGACATACAATGAGCAGTTCTTC
CASSSQGTYNEQFF
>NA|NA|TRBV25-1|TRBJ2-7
TGTGCCAGCAGTGAGGGGCGGGGAAGCTCCTACGAGCAGTACTTC
CASSEGRGSSYEQYF
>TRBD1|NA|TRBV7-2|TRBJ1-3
TGTGCCAGCAGCTTAGGGCCAGGGGGACTCTCTGGAAACACCATATATTTT
CASSLGPGGLSGNTIYF
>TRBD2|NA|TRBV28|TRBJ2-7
TGTGCCAGCAGTGTAGCGGGAAGGAGCGAGCAGTACTTC
CASSVAGRSEQYF
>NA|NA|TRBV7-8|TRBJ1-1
TGTGCCAGCAGCTTCCTAGGACAGCGAGGGACTGAAGCTTTCTTT
CASSFLGQRGTEAFF
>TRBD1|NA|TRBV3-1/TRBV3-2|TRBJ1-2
TGTGCCAGCAGTTTAGACAGGGATCTGTATGGCTACACCTTC
CASSLDRDLYGYTF
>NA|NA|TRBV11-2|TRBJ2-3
TGTGCCAGCAGCTCCAGACAGGCGGGAGATACGCAGTATTTT
CASSSRQAGDTQYF
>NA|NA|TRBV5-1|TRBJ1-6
TGCGCCAGCCGCCGTGCGGTTGAGAATTCACCCCTCCACTTT
CASRRAVENSPLHF
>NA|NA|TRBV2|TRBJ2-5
TGTGCCAGCAGTGTCGAGACCCAGTACTTC
CASSVETQYF
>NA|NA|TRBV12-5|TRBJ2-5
TGTGCTAGTGGTTTGCCAGGGCCTCTAGAGACCCAGTACTTC
CASGLPGPLETQYF
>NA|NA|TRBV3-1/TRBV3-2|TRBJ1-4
TGTGCCAGCAGCCAAAGTGACAGGTTTAATGAAAAACTGTTTTTT
CASSQSDRFNEKLFF
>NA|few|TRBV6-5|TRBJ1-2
TGTGCCAGCTCACCTAGGGTAGGTGGCTACACCTTC
CASSPRVGGYTF